These T cell receptor beta chains were read from a single sample in a study of cytomegalovirus exposure and HLA in healthy donors. Sequencing was performed with immunoSEQ multiplex PCR; in TCRdb, only in-frame clones are kept and a portion is missing. The sample shows roughly 100,000 clones, 70% to 80% of them seen only once. Material: PBMCs. The receptors were sampled from a boy aged 10-17 years in good health and CMV-seronegative. Each CDR3 is given with its conserved first and last residue. A D gene is named only where the DNA matches it firmly. Part of the rows lack a size; the others show once, few, many or a class for expanded clones.

D	V	length	J	size	CDR3	DNA
TRBD1	TRBV28	13	TRBJ1-1	.	CASVSQGKIEAFF	TGTGCCAGCGTTTCACAGGGGAAGATCGAAGCTTTCTTT
TRBD1	TRBV29-1	12	TRBJ2-7	.	CRGTGGFHEQYF	TGCAGGGGGACAGGGGGCTTCCACGAGCAGTACTTC
TRBD1	TRBV5-4	15	TRBJ1-4	few	CASSGQGRGNEKLFF	TGTGCCAGCAGCGGACAGGGTAGGGGTAATGAAAAACTGTTTTTT
TRBD1	TRBV30	11	TRBJ1-1	.	CAWRNRGEAFF	TGTGCCTGGAGAAACAGGGGAGAAGCTTTCTTT
TRBD1	TRBV28	14	TRBJ2-5	few	CATLGQGGAKTQYF	TGTGCCACCTTAGGACAGGGGGGAGCGAAGACCCAGTACTTC
.	TRBV6-4	18	TRBJ1-6	few	CASSDSWGRSSYNSPLHF	TGTGCCAGCAGTGACTCCTGGGGGAGGAGCTCCTATAATTCACCCCTCCACTTT
.	TRBV5-1	14	TRBJ1-1	.	CASSFSSVNTEAFF	TGCGCCAGCAGCTTCAGTTCAGTGAACACTGAAGCTTTCTTT
TRBD2	TRBV5-1	16	TRBJ2-2	.	CASSFLAGVDTGELFF	TGCGCCAGCAGCTTCCTAGCGGGAGTGGACACCGGGGAGCTGTTTTTT
TRBD1	TRBV7-8	15	TRBJ1-4	.	CASHEQGGRNEKLFF	TGTGCCAGCCACGAACAGGGGGGGCGGAATGAAAAACTGTTTTTT
.	TRBV5-4	16	TRBJ2-3	.	CASSRVSAASTDTQYF	TGTGCCAGCAGCCGGGTCTCAGCGGCTAGCACAGATACGCAGTATTTT
TRBD1	TRBV5-1	15	TRBJ1-5	.	CASSLEGQGNQPQHF	TGCGCCAGCAGCTTGGAGGGACAGGGGAATCAGCCCCAGCATTTT
.	TRBV5-1	14	TRBJ2-5	few	CASSLGDVRETQYF	TGCGCCAGCAGCTTAGGGGATGTAAGGGAGACCCAGTACTTC
TRBD2	TRBV10-3	15	TRBJ2-2	.	CASRRTSADTGELFF	TGTGCCAGCCGACGGACTAGTGCGGACACCGGGGAGCTGTTTTTT
TRBD1	TRBV19	15	TRBJ1-2	.	CASRIWTGGNYGYTF	TGTGCCAGTAGGATTTGGACAGGGGGAAACTATGGCTACACCTTC
.	TRBV11-2	15	TRBJ2-3	.	CASSFTGVTTDTQYF	TGTGCCAGCAGCTTTACGGGGGTGACGACAGATACGCAGTATTTT
TRBD1	TRBV6-5	14	TRBJ2-7	.	CASSYRTGYDEQYF	TGTGCCAGCAGTTACAGGACAGGGTACGACGAGCAGTACTTC
TRBD2	TRBV7-2	14	TRBJ2-7	.	CASRWEGGTYEQYF	TGTGCCAGCAGATGGGAGGGCGGAACCTACGAGCAGTACTTC
TRBD2	TRBV2	16	TRBJ2-2	.	CASSEYPAGGSGELFF	TGTGCCAGCAGTGAATACCCAGCGGGAGGGTCCGGGGAGCTGTTTTTT
.	TRBV7-9	15	TRBJ2-7	.	CASSSDYLSSYEQYF	TGTGCCAGCAGCTCGGACTATCTCAGCTCCTACGAGCAGTACTTC
.	TRBV16	13	TRBJ1-1	.	CASSPQGNTEAFF	TGTGCCAGCAGCCCGCAGGGCAACACTGAAGCTTTCTTT
.	TRBV29-1	13	TRBJ1-1	.	CSVGGRMNTEAFF	TGCAGCGTTGGAGGGAGAATGAACACTGAAGCTTTCTTT
.	TRBV7-2	13	TRBJ1-1	.	CASSGRGNTEAFF	TGTGCCAGCAGCGGCAGGGGGAACACTGAAGCTTTCTTT
.	TRBV5-8	15	TRBJ2-3	.	CASSFAGSGTDTQYF	TGTGCCAGCAGCTTCGCAGGGTCAGGCACAGATACGCAGTATTTT
.	TRBV28	16	TRBJ1-6	.	CASSLFRSSYNSPLHF	TGTGCCAGCAGTTTATTCCGTAGCTCCTATAATTCACCCCTCCACTTT
.	TRBV5-6	15	TRBJ2-1	.	CASSLYTTIYNEQFF	TGTGCCAGCAGCTTGTACACTACGATTTACAATGAGCAGTTCTTC
.	TRBV9	12	TRBJ1-1	once	CARCGGYTEAFF	TGTGCCCGATGTGGAGGATACACTGAAGCTTTCTTT
.	TRBV6-6	11	TRBJ2-1	.	CATSLVNEQFF	TGTGCCACGAGCCTAGTAAATGAGCAGTTCTTC
.	TRBV6-1	15	TRBJ1-2	.	CASRNTGPRGYGYTF	TGTGCCAGCAGGAATACAGGGCCCCGGGGCTATGGCTACACCTTC
TRBD2	TRBV5-6	17	TRBJ2-4	.	CASSLKRGTSGTNIQYF	TGTGCCAGCAGTCTAAAGCGCGGGACTAGCGGGACAAACATTCAGTACTTC
.	TRBV15	13	TRBJ2-3	.	CATQKEFTDTQYF	TGTGCCACCCAGAAGGAGTTCACAGATACGCAGTATTTT
.	TRBV11-2	13	TRBJ1-1	.	CASSLDMQAPSFF	TGTGCCAGCAGCTTAGATATGCAGGCCCCATCCTTCTTT
.	TRBV27	14	TRBJ2-6	.	CASSWGAGANVLTF	TGTGCCAGCAGTTGGGGGGCTGGGGCCAACGTCCTGACTTTC
TRBD2	TRBV6-5	14	TRBJ2-7	.	CASSHLAGSYEQYF	TGTGCCAGCAGTCATCTAGCGGGGTCCTACGAGCAGTACTTC
TRBD1	TRBV4-3	17	TRBJ1-4	few	CASSQDRGQGAGEKLFF	TGCGCCAGCAGCCAAGATAGAGGACAGGGGGCAGGAGAAAAACTGTTTTTT
.	TRBV9	13	TRBJ2-7	.	CASSVSMPGEQYF	TGTGCCAGCAGCGTTAGCATGCCGGGTGAGCAGTACTTC
TRBD2	TRBV11-2	17	TRBJ2-3	.	CASSDVASGRAGYTQYF	TGTGCCAGCAGCGATGTAGCTAGCGGGAGGGCCGGGTATACGCAGTATTTT
.	TRBV9	16	TRBJ1-1	.	CASSVSSGWEDTEAFF	TGTGCCAGCAGCGTATCCTCGGGATGGGAGGACACTGAAGCTTTCTTT
.	TRBV9	14	TRBJ2-3	.	CASSGFGGGDTQYF	TGTGCCAGCAGCGGGTTCGGGGGAGGAGATACGCAGTATTTT
.	TRBV7-2	15	TRBJ1-2	few	CASSTKVQGPYGYTF	TGTGCCAGCAGCACCAAGGTCCAGGGGCCCTATGGCTACACCTTC
.	TRBV6-1	12	TRBJ2-1	.	CATDEIYNEQFF	TGTGCCACCGATGAGATTTACAATGAGCAGTTCTTC
TRBD2	TRBV9	14	TRBJ2-1	.	CASSVTSVGNEQFF	TGTGCCAGCAGCGTAACTAGCGTAGGGAATGAGCAGTTCTTC
.	TRBV5-1	12	TRBJ2-7	.	CASSSDSYEQYF	TGCGCCAGCAGCTCGGACAGCTACGAGCAGTACTTC
.	TRBV5-1	14	TRBJ1-3	.	CASSWGDSGNTIYF	TGCGCCAGCAGCTGGGGGGACTCTGGAAACACCATATATTTT
.	TRBV4-3	15	TRBJ1-5	.	CASSQDWAGYQPQHF	TGCGCCAGCAGCCAAGATTGGGCAGGTTATCAGCCCCAGCATTTT
.	TRBV7-2	15	TRBJ2-7	.	CASSQDRALSYEQYF	TGTGCCAGCAGCCAAGACAGAGCGTTGTCCTACGAGCAGTACTTC
.	TRBV27	14	TRBJ2-2	few	CASSLDRNTGELFF	TGTGCCAGCAGTTTAGACAGAAACACCGGGGAGCTGTTTTTT
TRBD2	TRBV2	16	TRBJ2-1	.	CASRPPGLAGASEQFF	TGTGCCAGCAGGCCGCCGGGACTAGCGGGAGCTAGTGAGCAGTTCTTC
.	TRBV28	13	TRBJ1-1	few	CASNPRGYTEAFF	TGTGCCAGCAACCCCAGGGGATACACTGAAGCTTTCTTT
TRBD2	TRBV5-1	15	TRBJ2-1	few	CASSLGGSGGVEQFF	TGCGCCAGCAGCTTGGGAGGTAGCGGGGGGGTTGAGCAGTTCTTC
.	TRBV5-4	13	TRBJ2-5	few	CASSLRGQETQYF	TGTGCCAGCAGCTTGCGCGGCCAAGAGACCCAGTACTTC
TRBD1	TRBV5-1	15	TRBJ2-2	.	CASSPGTGATGELFF	TGCGCCAGCAGCCCCGGGACAGGGGCCACCGGGGAGCTGTTTTTT
.	TRBV27	15	TRBJ2-3	.	CAGSLIRESTDTQYF	TGTGCCGGCAGTTTAATCCGGGAGAGCACAGATACGCAGTATTTT
TRBD1	TRBV10-3	14	TRBJ1-1	once	CAIARTGGDTEAFF	TGTGCCATCGCCCGGACAGGGGGCGACACTGAAGCTTTCTTT
TRBD1	TRBV5-1	12	TRBJ1-2	.	CASAGQDYGYTF	TGCGCCAGCGCCGGACAGGACTATGGCTACACCTTC
TRBD2	TRBV28	15	TRBJ2-5	.	CASSLAGGPGETQYF	TGTGCCAGCAGCCTAGCGGGGGGGCCCGGGGAGACCCAGTACTTC
TRBD2	TRBV5-4	13	TRBJ2-3	.	CASSLEGGDTQYF	TGTGCCAGCAGCTTGGAGGGAGGGGATACGCAGTATTTT
.	TRBV5-1	16	TRBJ1-1	.	CASSLDPMGEATEAFF	TGCGCCAGCAGCTTGGACCCCATGGGGGAGGCCACTGAAGCTTTCTTT